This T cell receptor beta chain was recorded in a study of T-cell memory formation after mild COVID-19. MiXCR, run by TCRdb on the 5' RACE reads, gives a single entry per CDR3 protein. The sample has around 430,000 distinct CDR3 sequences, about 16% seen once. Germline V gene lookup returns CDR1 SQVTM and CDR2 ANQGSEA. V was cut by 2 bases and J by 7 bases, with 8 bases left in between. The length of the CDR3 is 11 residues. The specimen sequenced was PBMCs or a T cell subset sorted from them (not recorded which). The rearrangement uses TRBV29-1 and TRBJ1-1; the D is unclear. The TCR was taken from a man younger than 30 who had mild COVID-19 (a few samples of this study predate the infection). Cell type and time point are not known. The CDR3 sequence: CSVESVSEAFF. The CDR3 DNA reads TGCAGCGTTGAATCGGTTAGTGAAGCTTTCTTT.